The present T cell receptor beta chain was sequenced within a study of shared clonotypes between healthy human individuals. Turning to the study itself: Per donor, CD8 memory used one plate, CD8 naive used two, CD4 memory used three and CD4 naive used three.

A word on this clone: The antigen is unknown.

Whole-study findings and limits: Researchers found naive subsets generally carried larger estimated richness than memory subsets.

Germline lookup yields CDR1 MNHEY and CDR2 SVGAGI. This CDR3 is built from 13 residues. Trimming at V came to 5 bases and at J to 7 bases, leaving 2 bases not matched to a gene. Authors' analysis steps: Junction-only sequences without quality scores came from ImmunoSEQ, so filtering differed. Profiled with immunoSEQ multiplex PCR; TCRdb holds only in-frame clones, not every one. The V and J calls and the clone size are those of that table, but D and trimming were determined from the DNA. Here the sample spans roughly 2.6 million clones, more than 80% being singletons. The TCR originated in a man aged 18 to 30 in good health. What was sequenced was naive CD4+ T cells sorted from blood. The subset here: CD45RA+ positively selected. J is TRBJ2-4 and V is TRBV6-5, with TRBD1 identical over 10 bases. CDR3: CASSMDRGNIQYF. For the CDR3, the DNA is TGTGCCAGCAGTATGGACAGGGGGAACATTCAGTACTTC.